What follows is one T cell receptor beta chain and its context. This entry belongs to a study of T cell changes during pregnancy in multiple sclerosis. TCRdb's copy holds only in-frame clones and misses some; the assay was immunoSEQ multiplex PCR. The data show some 26,000 clones, roughly nine tenths seen once. The junction had 5 bases not matched to a gene; V was cut back by 3 bases and J by 1 base. The V gene's germline CDR1 is GTSNPN and CDR2 SVGIG (reference sequence). The CDR3 is 14 amino acids. This sequence joins TRBV30 and TRBJ1-2; 7 positions agree with TRBD1. The source was CD4+ T cells from peripheral blood mononuclear cells, collected in the first trimester of pregnancy. This TCR was sampled from a female donor in good health, enrolled as a control in a pregnancy study. The CDR3 spells CAWRRDRINYGYTF. The CDR3 bases are TGTGCCTGGAGGCGGGACAGAATTAACTATGGCTACACCTTC.